The 26 T cell receptor beta chains below all came from one sample that was sequenced in a study. TCRdb re-derived calls from the 5' RACE reads in MiXCR, one entry per CDR3 protein. The sample consists of about 43,000 distinct CDR3 sequences, about a fifth of them appearing once. Cells sorted as Tregs were CD4+, CD25+ and CD127-/low. Sequenced sample: Tregs sorted from a lymph node. The receptors here all came from a female donor with breast cancer.

This clonotype has a handful of counts. CDR3 sequence: CASSPRLAENIQYF. The CDR3 coding sequence is TGTGCCAGCAGCCCCCGGCTAGCGGAAAACATTCAGTACTTC. J is TRBJ2-4 and V is TRBV7-2; 7 bases map to TRBD2. The CDR3 is made up of 14 amino acids. CDR1 and CDR2 from the germline V gene are SGHTA and FQGNSA. Losses at the gene ends were 5 bases for V and 5 bases for J; bases not matched to a gene: 6.

This clonotype has more than one count but fewer than ten. One base away lies a much larger clone, so this may be a sequencing read error. The CDR3 carries no conserved terminal phenylalanine or tryptophan, so it likely arises from a read error. This CDR3 reads CASSTGQGKHGYTL. CDR3 in DNA: TGCGCCAGCAGCACCGGACAGGGGAAGCATGGCTACACCCTC. This chain uses TRBV5-1 with TRBJ1-2, with 9 bases fitting TRBD1. CDR3 length equals 14 residues. Trimming cost V 4 bases and J 6 bases; bases outside gene matches: 7. The germline CDR1 and CDR2 sequences are SGHRS and YFSETQ.

In regard to this clonotype: A single base separates this from a much larger clone, so it may be a read error. This rearrangement joins TRBV6-5 to TRBJ2-7, with TRBD2 matching over 14 bases. This CDR3 is built from 15 residues. Germline V gene data show CDR1 as MNHEY and CDR2 as SVGAGI. CDR3 in DNA: TGTGCCGGCAGGTCGACTAGCGGGAGGGCCTACGAGCAGTACTTC. Encoded protein: CAGRSTSGRAYEQYF.

The genes are TRBV9 and TRBJ1-3; 7 bases are a match to TRBD1. Germline V CDR1 and CDR2: SGDLS, YYNGEE. With V trimmed by 3 bases and J by 6 bases, 9 bases remained unmatched. CDR3 length: 15 residues. The CDR3: CASSGTGGVSNTIYF. In DNA form, the CDR3 reads TGTGCCAGCAGCGGGACAGGCGGCGTATCAAACACCATATATTTT.

Points on this clonotype: A much larger clone lies a single base off, so this may be a read error. The chain employs TRBV7-6 and TRBJ2-1, with D possibly being TRBD2 (7 bases). The germline V gene has CDR1 SGHVS and CDR2 FNYEAQ. This CDR3 spans 12 amino acids. The CDR3 here is CASSSGGNEQLF. CDR3 bases: TGTGCCAGCAGCTCGGGGGGCAATGAGCAGCTCTTC.

The gene calls are TRBV7-2 and TRBJ2-1; D unresolved. Looked up from germline, CDR1 is SGHTA and CDR2 is FQGNSA. The CDR3 is 15 residues long. The V and J ends lost 1 base and 4 bases respectively, with 11 bases between them. For the CDR3, the DNA is TGTGCCAGCAGCTTAGGGGATTCTCGGTACAATGAGCAGTTCTTC. The encoded protein is CASSLGDSRYNEQFF.

The chain has TRBV5-5 and TRBJ2-7; D uncertain. The CDR3 has 12 residues. Trimming cost V 0 bases and J 6 bases, with 7 bases left between them. The germline CDR1 and CDR2 sequences are SGHKS and YYEKEE (reference sequence). The CDR3: CASSLGIVEQYF. In nucleotides, the CDR3 is TGTGCCAGCAGCTTGGGAATTGTCGAGCAGTACTTC.

This clonotype was recorded many times. The chain couples TRBV7-2 to TRBJ2-4; 7 positions agree with TRBD2. Per the germline V gene, CDR1 is SGHTA and CDR2 is FQGNSA. This CDR3 contains 12 residues. Trimming at V came to 5 bases and at J to 16 bases, leaving 11 bases not matched to a gene. The CDR3 nucleotides read TGTGCCAGCAGCCTCGACGGACTAGTCTTTTACTTC. Translated, it gives CASSLDGLVFYF.

A remark on this clonotype: A read error is possible here, since a much larger clone lies one base away. The genes are TRBV12-3 or TRBV12-4 and TRBJ2-3; 12 bases line up with TRBD2. The CDR3 length is 14 residues. The CDR3 is CASNLAGGADKQYF. CDR3 coding DNA: TGTGCCAGCAATCTAGCGGGAGGGGCAGATAAGCAGTATTTT.

As to this clonotype: This could be a read error, since a much larger clone is one nucleotide away. The CDR3 ends on some other residue instead of the conserved phenylalanine or tryptophan, so this is likely a read error. This chain connects TRBV5-6 to TRBJ1-1; D unresolved. The ends were cut back, 0 bases at V and 8 bases at J, with 8 bases in the middle. Looked up from germline, CDR1 is SGHDT and CDR2 is YYEEEE. This CDR3 spans 12 amino acids. The DNA of the CDR3 is TGTGCCAGCAGCTTGGGCCGCATGGAAGCTTTCCTT. Translated: CASSLGRMEAFL.

In its sample, this clonotype was seen many times. V and J are TRBV5-1 and TRBJ2-1; D might be TRBD2 (6 bases). Trimming stripped 4 bases from V and 5 bases from J, with 19 bases between. This CDR3 contains 16 residues. Germline values: CDR1 SGHRS, CDR2 YFSETQ. CDR3 bases: TGCGCCAGCAGCCCGGGACTCGGGTTGGGGCACAATGAGCAGTTCTTC. It translates to CASSPGLGLGHNEQFF.

This clonotype was observed a single time. V usage is TRBV3-1 and J usage is TRBJ1-4; D uncertain. V dropped 0 bases and J dropped 4 bases, with 6 bases sitting between them. Germline V gene lookup returns CDR1 LGHDT and CDR2 YNNKEL (reference sequence). The CDR3 covers 14 residues. The CDR3 sequence: CASSQDRLNEKLFF. The CDR3 nucleotides read TGTGCCAGCAGCCAAGACCGGCTTAATGAAAAACTGTTTTTT.

Details on this clonotype: The CDR3 ends on some other residue instead of the conserved phenylalanine or tryptophan, so this is likely a read error. The rearrangement links TRBV12-3 or TRBV12-4 to TRBJ1-4; D perhaps matches TRBD1 (6 bases). V lost 4 bases and J lost 11, with 14 bases in between. This CDR3 comprises 13 residues. The CDR3 DNA follows: TGTGCCAGCAGTTCAAATACAGGGAGGAAACTGTTTTCT. Amino acids: CASSSNTGRKLFS.

This clonotype was seen many times. This chain links TRBV3-1 with TRBJ2-5; maybe TRBD2 (7 bases). CDR1 is LGHDT, CDR2 YNNKEL, per germline (reference sequence). The V gene lost 2 bases and the J gene lost 4 bases, with 14 bases spanning the gap. The CDR3 is 15 amino acids. In DNA, the CDR3 is TGTGCCAGCAGCCAACTGGTGGGAGGGGGAGAGACCCAGTACTTC. Translation gives CASSQLVGGGETQYF.

This clonotype was picked up many times. The chain employs TRBV5-1 and TRBJ2-7, with unresolved D. Trimming removed 2 bases from V and 4 bases from J, with 7 bases in between. Per germline, CDR1 SGHRS and CDR2 YFSETQ. The CDR3 contains 12 residues. The CDR3 coding sequence is TGCGCCAGCAGCTTACTGATGTACGAGCAGTACTTC. Its protein is CASSLLMYEQYF.

This clonotype occurred a few times. The chain combines TRBV12-3 or TRBV12-4 with TRBJ2-2; TRBD2 aligns across 13 bases. CDR3 size: 15 residues. V shed 6 bases and J 6 bases; nucleotides not matched to a gene: 4. The CDR3 sequence is CASSRGLAGAGELFF. CDR3 bases: TGTGCCAGCAGCCGCGGACTAGCGGGAGCCGGGGAGCTGTTTTTT.

This clonotype was seen a few times. V is TRBV6-6 and J is TRBJ2-7, with no clear D. Germline assignment: CDR1 MNHNY and CDR2 SVGAGI (reference sequence). Trimming took off 8 bases at V and 2 bases at J, with 7 bases between the two ends. This CDR3 has 11 residues. The CDR3 sequence: CASRITYEQYF. For the CDR3, the DNA is TGTGCCAGCCGGATTACCTACGAGCAGTACTTC.

V is TRBV29-1 and J is TRBJ1-5, with TRBD1 identical over 11 bases. V lost 6 bases to trimming and J lost 4 bases; unmatched junction nucleotides: 5. Germline V gives CDR1 SQVTM, CDR2 ANQGSEA. The CDR3 sequence is 14 residues long. Here the CDR3 reads CSVWTGGGNQPQHF. Here the CDR3 DNA reads TGCAGCGTATGGACAGGGGGCGGTAATCAGCCCCAGCATTTT.

This clonotype was observed many times. The chain recombines TRBV6-1 with TRBJ2-1; D not certain. The CDR3 is 14 residues long. The V end was cut by 4 bases, the J end by 7 bases, with 14 bases between. CDR1 and CDR2 (germline): MNHNS, SASEGT. CDR3 nucleotides: TGTGCCAGCAGTGCACTTCCCATCCTTAATGAGCAGTTCTTC. Protein: CASSALPILNEQFF.

This clonotype showed up many times. The rearrangement joins TRBV7-6 to TRBJ2-1; possible D gene TRBD2, 6 bases. Germline V gives CDR1 SGHVS, CDR2 FNYEAQ. Trimming removed 2 bases at V and 6 bases at J, with 14 bases between. This CDR3 is 15 amino acids long. The CDR3 DNA reads as TGTGCCAGCAGCTTATTTCCTAGCGAGGGCAATGAGCAGTTCTTC. This gives the protein CASSLFPSEGNEQFF.

This clonotype was picked up a small number of times. This chain uses TRBV12-3 or TRBV12-4 with TRBJ1-5; tentative D call: TRBD1 (5 bases). This CDR3 spans 15 amino acids. Trimming cost V 5 bases and J 0 bases, with 11 bases left between them. In DNA, the CDR3 is TGTGCCAGCAGTGAACAGGTTTATAGCAATCAGCCCCAGCATTTT. It is translated as CASSEQVYSNQPQHF.

This clonotype showed up many times. The genes are TRBV20-1 and TRBJ2-7, with D unresolved. CDR3 length: 10 residues. V lost 7 bases and J 9 bases, leaving 13 bases between the germline ends. Per germline, CDR1 DFQATT and CDR2 SNEGSKA (reference sequence). The CDR3 sequence is CSVRGLTQYF. In DNA, the CDR3 is TGCAGTGTACGTGGGCTAACGCAGTACTTC.

This clonotype was picked up many times. The rearrangement links TRBV29-1 to TRBJ1-2, with D unclear. Germline V lookup: CDR1 SQVTM, CDR2 ANQGSEA. The CDR3 has 10 residues. The germline V and J ends were trimmed by 3 bases and 4 bases, with 3 bases remaining between them. The CDR3: CSVEGYGYTF. The CDR3 DNA is TGCAGCGTTGAGGGCTATGGCTACACCTTC.

This clonotype showed up many times. The V gene is TRBV5-1, the J gene TRBJ2-1; 10 bases are a match to TRBD1. CDR1 and CDR2 (germline): SGHRS, YFSETQ. Germline trimming cut 0 bases from V and 7 bases from J; bases unmatched to any gene: 16. This CDR3 has 19 residues. CDR3 loop: CASSLALLFRDRGGNEQFF. CDR3 in DNA: TGCGCCAGCAGCTTGGCCTTGCTTTTCCGGGACAGGGGTGGAAATGAGCAGTTCTTC.

The table lists this clonotype with many counts. The chain combines TRBV5-6 with TRBJ1-2; D not certain. V was trimmed by 0 bases and J by 4 bases, leaving 16 bases between them. Germline V gene data show CDR1 as SGHDT and CDR2 as YYEEEE. The CDR3 runs to 16 residues. The CDR3 DNA reads TGTGCCAGCAGCTTGGACTCAGGTAGCGGGGTCTATGGCTACACCTTC. Residues: CASSLDSGSGVYGYTF.

The sample holds a few counts of this clonotype. This chain joins TRBV7-9 and TRBJ2-5; the match to TRBD2 covers 9 bases. J gave up 3 bases and V 3 bases, and 2 bases lay outside the gene matches. Germline V gene data show CDR1 as SEHNR and CDR2 as FQNEAQ (reference sequence). CDR3 size: 14 residues. In DNA form, the CDR3 reads TGTGCCAGCAGCTTTAGCGGGAGTGAAGAGACCCAGTACTTC. Its translation: CASSFSGSEETQYF.